The next 9 T cell receptor beta chains were all read from a single sample in a study of cytomegalovirus exposure and HLA in healthy donors. This PCR relied on a set of 60 Vbeta primers and 13 Jbeta primers. Repertoires were generated with immunoSEQ multiplex PCR, while TCRdb's copy carries only in-frame clones and drops some. The repertoire holds some 140,000 clones, with 79% as singletons. The sample comprised PBMCs. The source is a man aged 18-30 years in good health and CMV-seronegative.

The genes are TRBV30 and TRBJ1-3; D is uncertain. The CDR3 length is 13 residues. The germline V gene has CDR1 GTSNPN and CDR2 SVGIG (reference sequence). Trimming pared 2 bases from V and 1 base from J, leaving 6 bases between. CDR3 region: CAWSPYSGNTIYF. The CDR3 region has the DNA TGTGCCTGGAGTCCCTATTCTGGAAACACCATATATTTT.

This clone occurred a few times. The chain links TRBV19 to TRBJ2-1; 11 bases agree with TRBD1. V lost 3 bases and J lost 6; bases outside the gene matches: 4. The CDR3 has 15 residues. Germline V gives CDR1 LNHDA, CDR2 SQIVND (reference sequence). The CDR3 loop is CASSIIGTGGNEQFF. The CDR3 bases are TGTGCCAGTAGTATCATTGGGACAGGGGGCAATGAGCAGTTCTTC.

The chain couples TRBV7-9 to TRBJ2-1, with TRBD2 identical over 7 bases. This CDR3 has 16 residues. Trimming took 5 bases from V and 2 from J; bases not matched to a gene: 9. Germline values: CDR1 SEHNR, CDR2 FQNEAQ (reference sequence). The DNA for the CDR3 is TGTGCCAGCAGCCCCCGAGCGGGGCTGGCCTACAATGAGCAGTTCTTC. Residues: CASSPRAGLAYNEQFF.

The chain recombines TRBV13 with TRBJ1-3; TRBD1 might be the D (6 bases). Germline CDR1 reads PRHDT; CDR2 reads FYEKMQ (reference sequence). CDR3 size: 16 residues. Between the trimmed V and J ends, which lost 2 bases and 7 bases, there was a span of 18 bases. The CDR3 DNA reads as TGTGCCAGCAGCTTAAACGGACAGTTGAAAGCCAACACCATATATTTT. Encoded protein: CASSLNGQLKANTIYF.

This rearrangement joins TRBV6-1 to TRBJ2-7; TRBD1 matches 10 bases. Looked up from germline, CDR1 is MNHNS and CDR2 is SASEGT. This CDR3 region has 15 residues. The V and J ends lost 6 bases and 7 bases, in that order; junction bases with no gene match: 12. This CDR3 is CASRVTGTGVGEQYF. For the CDR3, the DNA is TGTGCCAGCAGAGTCACCGGGACAGGGGTAGGGGAGCAGTACTTC.

This chain connects TRBV5-4 to TRBJ2-3; 9 bases match TRBD1. The CDR3 length is 14 residues. Germline V gene data show CDR1 as SGHNT and CDR2 as YYREEE (reference sequence). J lost 5 bases, V lost 0 bases, and 1 base had no gene match. The CDR3 coding sequence is TGTGCCAGCAGCTTGGGACAGGGGGTAGATACGCAGTATTTT. This gives the protein CASSLGQGVDTQYF.

With respect to this clone: Other DNA sequences in the sample encode the same CDR3. The J gene is TRBJ1-6, the V gene TRBV6-1, with 9 bases identical to TRBD1. CDR3 size: 14 residues. Germline assignment: CDR1 MNHNS and CDR2 SASEGT. Trimming removed 1 base from V and 10 bases from J; junction bases left unmatched: 2. CDR3 protein: CASSEGTGGSPLHF. The CDR3 DNA is TGTGCCAGCAGTGAAGGAACAGGGGGCTCACCCCTCCACTTT.

On this clone: One junction end does not reproduce the germline sequence, and a read error may be involved. Other nucleotide sequences in the sample specify the same CDR3. The chain carries TRBV7-9 and TRBJ1-1; D ambiguous. The CDR3 is made up of 14 amino acids. The germline gives CDR1 SEHNR, CDR2 FQNEAQ (reference sequence). CDR3 DNA: TGTGCCAGTAGCTTAGTTGGGAAGAGGGCTGAAGCTTTCTTT. Its translation is CASSLVGKRAEAFF.

V is TRBV7-2 and J is TRBJ1-6; 9 nucleotides agree with TRBD1. In germline, CDR1 is SGHTA, CDR2 FQGNSA. J was trimmed by 8 bases and V by 2 bases; bases with no gene match: 1. CDR3 length: 14 amino acids. CDR3 residues: CASSLRTGDSPLHF. The CDR3 DNA is TGTGCCAGCAGCTTAAGGACAGGGGATTCACCCCTCCACTTT.